These 16 T cell receptor beta chains share one sample of origin, sequenced in a study of T cell responses to AZD1222 COVID-19 vaccine. Clones were sequenced by immunoSEQ multiplex PCR, and TCRdb holds only the in-frame ones, with some missing. The table records 130,000 or so clones, over 85% of them present only once. The sample in question was peripheral blood, obtained on day 0 of MenACWY control vaccination. The source is an adult in good health.

The V call is TRBV6-5, the J call TRBJ2-3; TRBD1 matches 7 bases. Germline-derived CDR1 and CDR2 are MNHEY and SVGAGI. Trimming at V came to 6 bases and at J to 7 bases, leaving 7 bases not matched to a gene. The CDR3 is 13 residues long. CDR3 DNA sequence: TGTGCCAGCAGAACAGGGGTCGGGAATACGCAGTATTTT. Translated: CASRTGVGNTQYF.

This sequence joins TRBV12-3 or TRBV12-4 and TRBJ2-3; D call uncertain. Between the trimmed V and J ends, which lost 3 bases and 8 bases, there was a span of 9 bases. The CDR3 sequence is 12 residues long. CDR3 coding DNA: TGTGCCAGCAGTTTTAGTCCCAGTACGCAGTATTTT. As protein: CASSFSPSTQYF.

The chain has TRBV19 and TRBJ1-1; 9 nucleotides agree with TRBD1. Germline assignment: CDR1 LNHDA and CDR2 SQIVND (reference sequence). Trimming at V came to 10 bases and at J to 5 bases, leaving 17 bases not matched to a gene. The CDR3 sequence is 16 residues long. CDR3 protein: CATDSPTGTGSTEAFF. In DNA, the CDR3 is TGTGCCACTGATTCCCCAACCGGGACAGGGAGTACTGAAGCTTTCTTT. Full variable domain (outside the CDR3, taken from reference TRBV19 and TRBJ1-1): DGGITQSPKYLFRKEGQNVTLSCEQNLNHDAMYWYRQDPGQGLRLIYYSQIVNDFQKGDIAEGYSVSREKKESFPLTVTSAQKNPTAFYLCATDSPTGTGSTEAFFGQGTRLTVV.

The V gene is TRBV20-1, the J gene TRBJ2-5, with 9 bases identical to TRBD2. The V gene end was trimmed by 3 bases and the J gene end by 3 bases; junction bases not matched to a gene: 11. The CDR3 totals 16 residues. The germline gives CDR1 DFQATT, CDR2 SNEGSKA (reference sequence). In DNA, the CDR3 is TGCAGTGCTAGTTCTCCGACTAGCGGCCGCAAAGAGACCCAGTACTTC. Protein: CSASSPTSGRKETQYF.

This chain joins TRBV3-1 (or the pseudogene TRBV3-2) and TRBJ2-7; 7 bases align to TRBD2. The CDR3 length is 14 residues. Germline lookup yields CDR1 LGHDT and CDR2 YNNKEL (reference sequence). V lost 4 bases and J lost 5; bases outside the gene matches: 8. The CDR3 region is CASSRRGSGNEQYF. CDR3 coding DNA: TGTGCCAGCAGCCGGCGGGGGTCGGGTAACGAGCAGTACTTC.

J is TRBJ2-7 and V is TRBV27, with TRBD1 matching 9 bases. V shed 2 bases, J shed 3 bases, and the junction held 8 bases outside the gene matches. Germline-derived CDR1 and CDR2 are MNHEY and SMNVEV (reference sequence). This CDR3 is 16 amino acids long. CDR3 nucleotides: TGTGCCAGCAGTTTAAAAAGGGGACAGGGTAGCTACGAGCAGTACTTC. This encodes CASSLKRGQGSYEQYF.

The gene calls are TRBV20-1 and TRBJ2-7; TRBD2 agrees at 15 bases. Germline V gene data show CDR1 as DFQATT and CDR2 as SNEGSKA (reference sequence). CDR3 size: 17 residues. V lost 3 bases, J lost 0 bases, and 6 bases stayed unmatched. CDR3 DNA sequence: TGCAGTGCTAGTGTCCCGGGACTAGCGGGGGGCTCCTACGAGCAGTACTTC. Its protein is CSASVPGLAGGSYEQYF.

As to this clone: Other DNA sequences in this sample translate to the same CDR3. The chain has TRBV28 and TRBJ1-1; the D is unclear. The ends were cut back, 6 bases at V and 2 bases at J, with 4 bases in the middle. The CDR3 is 11 amino acids. Germline values: CDR1 MDHEN, CDR2 SYDVKM. Here the CDR3 DNA reads TGTGCCAGCAGGCTAAACACTGAAGCTTTCTTT. It yields the protein CASRLNTEAFF.

The CDR3 DNA is TGTGCCAGTAGTCCCCAGGGGTCGCTTGGAAACACCATATATTTT. Protein: CASSPQGSLGNTIYF. The chain joins TRBV19 to TRBJ1-3; a possible D gene is TRBD1 (6 bases). The CDR3 consists of 15 residues. The V gene's germline CDR1 is LNHDA and CDR2 SQIVND (reference sequence). V lost 5 bases and J lost 3, with 14 bases in between.

The rearrangement links TRBV24-1 to TRBJ1-5; no clear D gene. Germline values: CDR1 KGHDR, CDR2 SFDVKD. V was cut by 8 bases and J by 3 bases, with 13 bases left in between. This CDR3 contains 14 residues. The CDR3 loop is CATTPPINNQPQHF. CDR3 DNA sequence: TGTGCCACCACTCCCCCCATTAACAATCAGCCCCAGCATTTT.

The chain has TRBV12-3 or TRBV12-4 and TRBJ1-1; D is unresolved. The CDR3 has 12 residues. V lost 4 bases, J lost 4 bases, and 7 bases lay in between. The CDR3 nucleotides are TGTGCCAGCAGTTATGGAGGCACTGAAGCTTTCTTT. This codes for CASSYGGTEAFF.

The gene calls are TRBV27 and TRBJ1-5, with TRBD1 matching 7 bases. The V gene's germline CDR1 is MNHEY and CDR2 SMNVEV (reference sequence). The CDR3 loop spans 17 amino acids. Trimming took 2 bases from V and 1 from J; bases not matched to a gene: 8. CDR3 residues: CASSLPLQGGSNQPQHF. In nucleotides, the CDR3 is TGTGCCAGCAGTTTACCACTTCAGGGGGGGAGCAATCAGCCCCAGCATTTT.

As for this clone: Other DNA sequences in the sample encode the same CDR3. The chain recombines TRBV28 with TRBJ1-4; no firm D call. CDR3 length: 11 amino acids. Germline CDR1 MDHEN, CDR2 SYDVKM. The germline V and J ends were trimmed by 5 bases and 8 bases, with 6 bases remaining between them. This chain's CDR3 is CASSSREKLFF. CDR3 DNA: TGTGCCAGCAGTAGTAGAGAAAAACTGTTTTTT.

This clone was seen a single time. The rearrangement joins TRBV27 to TRBJ2-5, with 7 bases that match TRBD1. This CDR3 contains 14 residues. The V gene end was trimmed by 2 bases and the J gene end by 3 bases; junction bases not matched to a gene: 3. Per the germline V gene, CDR1 is MNHEY and CDR2 is SMNVEV (reference sequence). CDR3 in DNA: TGTGCCAGCAGTTTAAGGACAGGAAAAGAGACCCAGTACTTC. The encoded protein is CASSLRTGKETQYF.

This chain joins TRBV24-1 and TRBJ2-2; no clear D gene. Deletions cut 2 bases from V and 5 bases from J, with 2 bases between. The germline gives CDR1 KGHDR, CDR2 SFDVKD. The CDR3 consists of 12 residues. This CDR3 reads CATSDWTGELFF. The CDR3 DNA sequence: TGTGCCACCAGTGATTGGACCGGGGAGCTGTTTTTT.

The J gene is TRBJ1-2, the V gene TRBV12-3 or TRBV12-4; D remains unclear. The CDR3 is made up of 12 amino acids. The V end lost 5 bases, the J end lost 7 bases, and 11 bases lay between the germline ends. The CDR3 is CASSPSSGGYTF. CDR3 DNA sequence: TGTGCCAGCAGTCCATCCTCTGGTGGCTACACCTTC.